The next 32 T cell receptor beta chains were all read from a single sample in a study of response to subunit inactivated influenza vaccine. TCRdb ran MiXCR on the RT-PCR reads and lists one entry per CDR3 protein. The sample shows around 710,000 distinct CDR3 sequences, about 15% of them seen only once. Here the sequenced sample was PBMCs from blood, taken around 14 days before vaccination. These receptors were taken from a man aged 50 or older who received an inactivated influenza vaccine.

The gene calls are TRBV28 and TRBJ1-2; perhaps TRBD1 as D (5 bases). CDR3 length equals 13 residues. The germline V and J ends were trimmed by 3 bases and 6 bases, with 11 bases remaining between them. In germline, CDR1 is MDHEN, CDR2 SYDVKM. CDR3: CASSFPGSNGYTF. DNA of the CDR3: TGTGCCAGCAGTTTCCCAGGGTCTAATGGCTACACCTTC.

This clonotype was picked up a small number of times. The V gene is TRBV2, the J gene TRBJ1-6; D not resolved. Germline V gene lookup returns CDR1 SNHLY and CDR2 FYNNEI. CDR3 length equals 16 residues. V shed 7 bases and J shed 0 bases, with 13 bases lying between them. CDR3 nucleotide sequence: TGTGCCAGCATAGAGGGCCGATCCTCCTATAATTCACCCCTCCACTTT. Translating gives CASIEGRSSYNSPLHF.

This clonotype has just a few counts. The rearrangement joins TRBV7-9 to TRBJ2-7; 11 positions agree with TRBD1. The CDR3 consists of 17 residues. Germline assignment: CDR1 SEHNR and CDR2 FQNEAQ (reference sequence). V shed 4 bases, J shed 2 bases, and the junction held 10 bases outside the gene matches. The CDR3 sequence is CASSSRGGQGVPYEQYF. CDR3 nucleotide sequence: TGTGCCAGCAGCTCGAGGGGGGGACAGGGGGTCCCCTACGAGCAGTACTTC.

This clonotype was recorded many times. The CDR3 protein is CASSWWGNNSPLHF. The CDR3, as DNA: TGTGCCAGCAGCTGGTGGGGGAATAATTCACCCCTCCACTTT. The chain carries TRBV5-5 and TRBJ1-6, with a tentative D call TRBD1 (5 bases). Germline values: CDR1 SGHKS, CDR2 YYEKEE (reference sequence). This CDR3 contains 14 residues. V lost 3 bases, J lost 5 bases, and 9 bases lay in between.

CDR3 DNA sequence: TGTGCCAGCAGACAGTCGACCGGCTATGGCTACACCTTC. Amino acids: CASRQSTGYGYTF. V is TRBV2 and J is TRBJ1-2; no reliable D call. The germline CDR1 and CDR2 sequences are SNHLY and FYNNEI. The germline V and J ends were trimmed by 6 bases and 4 bases, with 12 bases remaining between them. CDR3 length: 13 residues.

The chain combines TRBV4-2 with TRBJ2-1; 11 bases map to TRBD2. Germline V gene sequence: CDR1 LGHNA, CDR2 YNFKEQ. This CDR3 has 18 residues. V lost 3 bases to trimming and J lost 8 bases; unmatched junction nucleotides: 15. CDR3 sequence: CASSHVTRSSGRMDEQFF. The CDR3 DNA sequence: TGTGCCAGCAGCCATGTTACCCGATCTAGCGGGAGGATGGATGAGCAGTTCTTC.

The chain carries TRBV21-1 and TRBJ1-3; the table's D call of TRBD1 was not tested on the DNA. TRBV21-1 is listed as a pseudogene. The CDR3 contains 17 residues. The CDR3 DNA reads as TGTGCCAGCAGCGATAAGAGGACAGGCTTGCCTGGAAACACCATATATTTT. This codes for CASSDKRTGLPGNTIYF.

This clonotype has more than one count but fewer than ten. This chain uses TRBV5-1 with TRBJ1-1; D is unresolved. Trimming left V 4 bases short and J 8 bases short, with 18 bases between. The CDR3 covers 14 residues. From germline, CDR1 is SGHRS and CDR2 YFSETQ. The CDR3 region is CASSQHNRGKEAFF. In DNA, the CDR3 is TGCGCCAGCAGCCAGCACAACCGGGGTAAGGAAGCTTTCTTT. Together with reference TRBV5-1 and TRBJ1-1, the CDR3 gives the full variable domain: KAGVTQTPRYLIKTRGQQVTLSCSPISGHRSVSWYQQTPGQGLQFLFEYFSETQRNKGNFPGRFSGRQFSNSRSEMNVSTLELGDSALYLCASSQHNRGKEAFFGQGTRLTVV.

This clonotype has just a few counts. The V and J genes are TRBV5-1 and TRBJ2-7, with 12 bases that match TRBD1. Per the germline V gene, CDR1 is SGHRS and CDR2 is YFSETQ. The CDR3 is made up of 15 amino acids. V trimming: 3 bases; J trimming: 6 bases; junction bases outside the gene matches: 7. The CDR3 reads CASSSGQGASREQYF. CDR3 DNA sequence: TGCGCCAGCAGCTCGGGACAGGGGGCTTCCCGCGAGCAGTACTTC.

The rearrangement joins TRBV2 to TRBJ2-1; possibly TRBD1 for D (5 bases). V was shortened by 3 bases and J by 6 bases, with 6 bases between the two germline ends. CDR1 is SNHLY, CDR2 FYNNEI, per germline. The CDR3 extends over 12 amino acids. In DNA form, the CDR3 reads TGTGCCAGCAGTGACGACAGCAATGAGCAGTTCTTC. Encoded protein: CASSDDSNEQFF.

In this sample, this clonotype turned up a few times. The chain has TRBV28 and TRBJ2-2; 7 nucleotides line up with TRBD2. J was trimmed by 5 bases and V by 1 base; bases with no gene match: 4. The CDR3 extends over 15 amino acids. CDR1 MDHEN and CDR2 SYDVKM come from the germline V gene. CDR3 in amino acids: CASSLYLRGTGELFF. The CDR3 nucleotides are TGTGCCAGCAGTTTATATTTGCGGGGGACCGGGGAGCTGTTTTTT.

In its sample, this clonotype was seen a few times. The chain is built from TRBV12-3 or TRBV12-4 and TRBJ2-1; the D is unclear. The V and J ends lost 6 bases and 7 bases respectively, with 19 bases between them. CDR3 length: 15 residues. Here the CDR3 reads CASSISDMARNEQFF. The CDR3 DNA follows: TGTGCCAGCAGCATTTCCGACATGGCGAGGAATGAGCAGTTCTTC.

This clonotype has just a few counts. The rearrangement uses TRBV7-9 and TRBJ2-2; D is possibly TRBD2 (6 bases). V lost 3 bases and J 4 bases, leaving 15 bases between the germline ends. This CDR3 is built from 16 residues. CDR1 SEHNR and CDR2 FQNEAQ come from the germline V gene (reference sequence). CDR3 coding DNA: TGTGCCAGCAGCTTCTTCTTCGGCGGGACCACCGGGGAGCTGTTTTTT. Amino acids: CASSFFFGGTTGELFF.

The rearrangement uses TRBV28 and TRBJ2-6, with 8 nucleotides matching TRBD1. Per germline, CDR1 MDHEN and CDR2 SYDVKM. Trimming took 8 bases from V and 4 from J; bases not matched to a gene: 13. This CDR3 has 17 amino acids. This chain's CDR3 is CASCRLDRGSGANVLTF. Written as DNA, the CDR3 is TGTGCCAGCTGCCGCCTCGACAGGGGTTCGGGGGCCAACGTCCTGACTTTC.

Only a few counts were recorded for this clonotype. The genes are TRBV6-2 or TRBV6-3 and TRBJ2-1, with 10 bases fitting TRBD2. Trimming at V came to 1 base and at J to 4 bases, leaving 19 bases not matched to a gene. The CDR3 totals 21 residues. The germline gives CDR1 MNHEY, CDR2 SVGEGT. The CDR3 loop is CASSYLLTSGFGRVPYNEQFF. The CDR3 region has the DNA TGTGCCAGCAGTTACTTGTTGACTAGCGGGTTTGGCCGAGTTCCGTACAATGAGCAGTTCTTC.

V gene TRBV10-3 combines with J gene TRBJ2-5; D call uncertain. Germline assignment: CDR1 ENHRY and CDR2 SYGVKD. The CDR3 spans 15 residues. V was pared by 0 bases and J by 5 bases, with 13 bases between. The CDR3 bases are TGTGCCATCAGTGAGTCGATACGGTCCGAGGAGACCCAGTACTTC. Translation gives CAISESIRSEETQYF.

This clonotype was found a few times. The chain has TRBV5-1 and TRBJ2-2, with TRBD1 identical over 7 bases. The CDR3 is made up of 15 amino acids. Trimming took 3 bases from V and 7 from J; bases not matched to a gene: 9. Germline V gene data show CDR1 as SGHRS and CDR2 as YFSETQ. CDR3 in amino acids: CASSSRQGPGGELFF. The CDR3, as DNA: TGCGCCAGCAGCTCGCGACAGGGCCCAGGCGGGGAGCTGTTTTTT.

The V call is TRBV14, the J call TRBJ2-3, with D unresolved. The CDR3 is 13 amino acids. CDR1 SGHDN and CDR2 FVKESK come from the germline V gene. V lost 0 bases and J 5 bases, leaving 6 bases between the germline ends. In DNA, the CDR3 is TGTGCCAGCAGCCAAGAATGGGGAGATACGCAGTATTTT. Protein sequence: CASSQEWGDTQYF.

This clonotype was detected ten times or more. The chain couples TRBV10-3 to TRBJ1-1, with D uncertain. Germline V gene data show CDR1 as ENHRY and CDR2 as SYGVKD. The CDR3 runs 14 residues. V lost 3 bases and J lost 4, with 12 bases in between. CDR3 region: CAISERQEPTEAFF. DNA for the CDR3: TGTGCCATCAGTGAAAGGCAGGAACCCACTGAAGCTTTCTTT.

This chain uses TRBV6-2 or TRBV6-3 with TRBJ2-4; TRBD1 matches 7 bases. Trimming cost V 10 bases and J 8 bases; bases outside gene matches: 5. Germline-derived CDR1 and CDR2 are MNHEY and SVGEGT. This CDR3 contains 11 residues. The CDR3 DNA reads as TGTGCCACCGAAGACAGGGACATTCAGTACTTC. Translating it yields CATEDRDIQYF.

This clonotype occurred a few times. The chain is built from TRBV7-2 and TRBJ2-1; D ambiguous. Trimming left V 1 base short and J 4 bases short, with 11 bases between. Germline lookup yields CDR1 SGHTA and CDR2 FQGNSA. The length of the CDR3 is 15 residues. In DNA, the CDR3 is TGTGCCAGCAGCTTAGGTGGGGTTATTTACAATGAGCAGTTCTTC. Amino acids: CASSLGGVIYNEQFF.

This clonotype occurred a few times. The chain employs TRBV4-3 and TRBJ2-7; D may correspond to TRBD1 or TRBD2 (5 bases each). The V gene lost 1 base and the J gene lost 3 bases, with 16 bases spanning the gap. CDR1 is LGHNA and CDR2 is YSLEER in the germline V gene. The CDR3 has 16 amino acids. CDR3 residues: CASSQGPGHGFYEQYF. In nucleotides, the CDR3 is TGCGCCAGCAGCCAAGGGCCGGGGCACGGGTTCTACGAGCAGTACTTC.

This clonotype was seen a handful of times. The rearrangement joins TRBV12-3 or TRBV12-4 to TRBJ1-1; D is uncertain. CDR3 size: 12 residues. The V gene lost 2 bases and the J gene lost 11 bases, with 12 bases spanning the gap. The CDR3 region is CASSLLRAHAFF. The CDR3 nucleotides read TGTGCCAGCAGTTTACTCCGGGCACACGCTTTCTTT.

V and J are TRBV9 and TRBJ2-3, with 8 nucleotides matching TRBD2. The junction had 13 bases not matched to a gene; V was cut back by 0 bases and J by 4 bases. The CDR3 covers 18 residues. Germline CDR1 is SGDLS and CDR2 is YYNGEE. The CDR3 loop is CASSVVGGRPPSADTQYF. CDR3 nucleotide sequence: TGTGCCAGCAGCGTAGTTGGCGGGAGGCCCCCGAGCGCAGATACGCAGTATTTT. Looking up the rest from reference TRBV9 and TRBJ2-3 gives the full variable domain: DSGVTQTPKHLITATGQRVTLRCSPRSGDLSVYWYQQSLDQGLQFLIQYYNGEERAKGNILERFSAQQFPDLHSELNLSSLELGDSALYFCASSVVGGRPPSADTQYFGPGTRLTVL.

This clonotype was observed at least ten times. The chain couples TRBV2 to TRBJ2-2; 11 bases are a match to TRBD2. The junction had 6 bases not matched to a gene; V was cut back by 3 bases and J by 9 bases. The CDR3 spans 15 residues. Germline-derived CDR1 and CDR2 are SNHLY and FYNNEI. The CDR3 here is CASSDIAGGPRELFF. The CDR3 DNA reads TGTGCCAGCAGTGATATAGCGGGAGGGCCGCGGGAGCTGTTTTTT.

The chain links TRBV27 to TRBJ2-1; tentative D call: TRBD2 (6 bases). This CDR3 is 15 amino acids long. The germline CDR1 and CDR2 sequences are MNHEY and SMNVEV (reference sequence). V dropped 3 bases and J dropped 6 bases, with 15 bases sitting between them. CDR3 protein: CASSFGTQPGNEQFF. The CDR3, as DNA: TGTGCCAGCAGTTTTGGGACTCAACCCGGCAATGAGCAGTTCTTC.

This clonotype has only a few counts. The rearrangement joins TRBV29-1 to TRBJ2-7; D gene unclear. The CDR3 consists of 13 residues. Germline CDR1 SQVTM, CDR2 ANQGSEA. V was shortened by 6 bases and J by 3 bases, with 15 bases between the two germline ends. The CDR3 loop is CSVSRALGYEQYF. DNA of the CDR3: TGCAGCGTGAGCCGGGCTTTGGGCTACGAGCAGTACTTC.

The table lists this clonotype with a few counts. The V and J genes are TRBV3-1 and TRBJ1-5; D might be TRBD1 (5 bases). Germline-derived CDR1 and CDR2 are LGHDT and YNNKEL (reference sequence). CDR3 length: 14 residues. Trimming stripped 1 base from V and 3 bases from J, with 7 bases between. CDR3 protein: CASSQAGNNQPQHF. CDR3 DNA sequence: TGTGCCAGCAGCCAAGCAGGGAACAATCAGCCCCAGCATTTT.

This clonotype was seen many times. This chain joins TRBV30 and TRBJ1-5; the D gene is possibly TRBD1 (5 bases). The V and J ends lost 0 bases and 2 bases respectively, with 5 bases between them. The length of the CDR3 is 13 residues. CDR1 and CDR2 from the germline V gene are GTSNPN and SVGIG (reference sequence). The CDR3 protein is CAWSVRGNQPQHF. Here the CDR3 DNA reads TGTGCCTGGAGTGTCAGGGGCAATCAGCCCCAGCATTTT.

This clonotype has a count of ten or more. This rearrangement joins TRBV6-2 or TRBV6-3 to TRBJ2-1, with a tentative D call TRBD1 (5 bases). Germline CDR1 reads MNHEY; CDR2 reads SVGEGT. With 7 bases removed from V and 10 bases from J, the gap between germline ends came to 20 bases. The CDR3 contains 14 residues. The CDR3: CASKLIQEFREQFF. The CDR3 DNA reads as TGTGCCAGCAAGCTGATACAGGAGTTCAGGGAGCAGTTCTTC.

The chain combines TRBV11-1 with TRBJ2-4, with D unresolved. The CDR3 runs to 15 residues. V was cut by 1 base and J by 6 bases, with 13 bases left in between. From germline, CDR1 is SGHAT and CDR2 FQDESV (reference sequence). The CDR3 region has the DNA TGTGCCAGCAGCTTAGAGATAGGCGGTGGAAACATTCAGTACTTC. Residues: CASSLEIGGGNIQYF.

This clonotype was counted only a few times. This rearrangement joins TRBV6-2 or TRBV6-3 to TRBJ2-1; 10 bases are shared with TRBD2. The CDR3 contains 16 residues. The V gene end was trimmed by 3 bases and the J gene end by 1 base; junction bases not matched to a gene: 3. CDR1 is MNHEY, CDR2 SVGEGT, per germline. CDR3 residues: CASSYASGRSYNEQFF. The CDR3, as DNA: TGTGCCAGCAGTTATGCTAGCGGGAGATCCTACAATGAGCAGTTCTTC.